Listed below are T cell receptor beta chains from one sample, sequenced in a study of spatial heterogeneity in lung cancer. One entry per CDR3 protein, called by TCRdb with MiXCR from the 5' RACE reads. This sample has under 75,000 distinct CDR3 sequences; 8% to 9% occur once, and the top ten carry roughly 15%. The material sequenced was PBMCs, taken at surgery. These TCRs come from a female donor with early-stage non-small cell lung cancer. The CDR3 runs from the conserved cysteine through the conserved F or W. A D gene is named only where the DNA matches it firmly. Part of the rows lack a size; the others show once, few, many or a class for expanded clones.

>TRBD2|17|TRBV7-9|TRBJ2-5|NA
TGTGCCAGCAGATCCCGCCCCCGGACTAGCGGGAGGGAGACCCAGTACTTC
CASRSRPRTSGRETQYF
>NA|13|TRBV12-3/TRBV12-4|TRBJ1-5|many
TGTGCCAGCAGTCTAGGGTTGAGGCAGCCCCAGCATTTT
CASSLGLRQPQHF
>NA|15|TRBV7-3|TRBJ2-7|many
TGTGCCAGCAGCATGGAATCTACAGGGAAGGGCGAGCAGTACTTC
CASSMESTGKGEQYF
>NA|17|TRBV7-9|TRBJ2-3|few
TGTGCCAGCAGCTTAGGTTCCGGGACTTACTACACAGATACGCAGTATTTT
CASSLGSGTYYTDTQYF
>NA|15|TRBV11-3|TRBJ2-3|few
TGTGCCAGCAGCTTAGAAGGGGCGCACACAGATACGCAGTATTTT
CASSLEGAHTDTQYF
>TRBD1|17|TRBV7-2|TRBJ1-5|many
TGTGCCAGCAGCCCCTCCGGGACAGCCTTGACCAATCAGCCCCAGCATTTT
CASSPSGTALTNQPQHF
>NA|16|TRBV7-2|TRBJ2-3|NA
TGTGCCAGCAGCTTAGTGGGGGACACGAGCACAGATACGCAGTATTTT
CASSLVGDTSTDTQYF
>TRBD1|14|TRBV5-6|TRBJ2-3|NA
TGTGCCAGCAGCTTGCAGGGGGCAAGGGATACGCAGTATTTT
CASSLQGARDTQYF
>TRBD1|15|TRBV7-2|TRBJ1-5|many
TGTGCCAGCAGCTCATCGGGACAGGGCCTCCAGCCCCAGCATTTT
CASSSSGQGLQPQHF
>NA|17|TRBV28|TRBJ1-1|many
TGTGCCAGCAGTTTAAACTTTCCGTCCAGGCTGAACACTGAAGCTTTCTTT
CASSLNFPSRLNTEAFF
>NA|15|TRBV6-6|TRBJ1-4|NA
TGTGCCAGCAGTTACCGCGGGGGTTTGAGTGAAAAACTGTTTTTT
CASSYRGGLSEKLFF
>NA|18|TRBV19|TRBJ1-1|few
TGTGCCAGTATCCCCCGGGTTGGATCAGGACTGAGGGACACTGAAGCTTTCTTT
CASIPRVGSGLRDTEAFF
>NA|12|TRBV7-9|TRBJ2-5|many
TGTGCCAGCAGCCCCGTAGAAGAGACCCAGTACTTC
CASSPVEETQYF
>NA|12|TRBV6-5|TRBJ1-2|many
TGTGCCAGCAGTAGTACAGTCTATGGCTACACCTTC
CASSSTVYGYTF
>NA|15|TRBV20-1|TRBJ1-6|few
TGCAGTGCGTGGACAGCGAGCTCCTATAATTCACCCCTCCACTTT
CSAWTASSYNSPLHF
>NA|12|TRBV19|TRBJ1-4|NA
TGTGCCAGTAGTCCAGCTAATGAAAAACTGTTTTTT
CASSPANEKLFF
>NA|14|TRBV24-1|TRBJ1-3|NA
TGTGCCACCTCGCCGAGCGGCTCTGGAAACACCATATATTTT
CATSPSGSGNTIYF
>NA|15|TRBV2|TRBJ1-1|few
TGTGCCAGCAGCCCCGGGGGGCAGGGGCGCACTGAAGCTTTCTTT
CASSPGGQGRTEAFF
>NA|13|TRBV7-3|TRBJ2-5|medium-sized
TGTGCCAGCAGCTTAGCAGGGGGGGAGACCCAGTACTTC
CASSLAGGETQYF
>TRBD2|16|TRBV5-1|TRBJ2-7|NA
TGCGCCAGCAGCTTGGCCACTAGCGGGAGACCCTACGAGCAGTACTTC
CASSLATSGRPYEQYF
>TRBD1|16|TRBV10-3|TRBJ1-1|many
TGTGCCATCAGTGAGTCAGGGGGCCGAATGAACACTGAAGCTTTCTTT
CAISESGGRMNTEAFF
>NA|12|TRBV12-5|TRBJ2-1|many
TGTGCTAGTGGTTTGGGACTTGAGGAGCAGTTCTTC
CASGLGLEEQFF
>NA|15|TRBV9|TRBJ2-7|NA
TGTGCCAGCAGCGGCGGGACGGCGAACTCCTACGAGCAGTACTTC
CASSGGTANSYEQYF
>TRBD2|17|TRBV5-1|TRBJ2-1|NA
TGCGCCAGCAGCTTGCGGGAGGGAGACCGGGCCTACAATGAGCAGTTCTTC
CASSLREGDRAYNEQFF
>NA|15|TRBV6-1|TRBJ1-1|NA
TGTGCCAGCAGTCTCACGGACGGGTATAAAGGGCGAGCTTTCTTT
CASSLTDGYKGRAFF
>NA|13|TRBV9|TRBJ1-1|many
TGTGCCAGCAGCGTAGTGACGGACGCTGAAGCTTTCTTT
CASSVVTDAEAFF
>TRBD1|15|TRBV11-3|TRBJ2-7|NA
TGTGCCAGCAGCGCCTGGGACAGGGTCTCCTACGAGCAGTACTTC
CASSAWDRVSYEQYF
>TRBD1|14|TRBV7-9|TRBJ2-7|NA
TGTGCCAGCAGGCCTGGACAGGGGGCGTACGAGCAGTACTTC
CASRPGQGAYEQYF
>TRBD2|15|TRBV5-4|TRBJ2-7|many
TGTGCCAGCAGCTTTATGGCGGGGGGATCCTACGAGCAGTACTTC
CASSFMAGGSYEQYF
>TRBD1|16|TRBV7-6|TRBJ1-6|many
TGTGCCAGCAGCTTAGACCTGGGACAGGGAGGGTCACCCCTCCACTTT
CASSLDLGQGGSPLHF
>NA|14|TRBV5-1|TRBJ1-1|many
TGCGCCAGCAGCTCATCATGGGAGAGCACTGAAGCTTTCTTT
CASSSSWESTEAFF
>NA|12|TRBV5-6|TRBJ2-1|many
TGTGCCAGCAGCTCGTACTACAATGAGCAGTTCTTC
CASSSYYNEQFF
>NA|14|TRBV5-1|TRBJ2-1|many
TGCGCCAGCAGCTTGGACAGCCGCTACAATGAGCAGTTCTTC
CASSLDSRYNEQFF
>NA|15|TRBV9|TRBJ1-4|NA
TGTGCCAGCAGCGCGGGACACGCAACTAATGAAAAACTGTTTTTT
CASSAGHATNEKLFF
>NA|13|TRBV20-1|TRBJ2-5|NA
TGCAGTGCTAGAGATCCCAGGGTAGAGACCCAGTACTTC
CSARDPRVETQYF
>NA|13|TRBV9|TRBJ1-6|few
TGTGCCAGCAGCCGGGACGGTAATTCACCCCTCCACTTT
CASSRDGNSPLHF
>TRBD1|15|TRBV5-1|TRBJ1-6|NA
TGCGCCAGCAGGGAAGGGACAGGGACGAATTCACCCCTCCACTTT
CASREGTGTNSPLHF
>TRBD1|16|TRBV7-9|TRBJ2-2|NA
TGTGCCAGCAGCTTCCCGGGACAGGGGGCCCTTGGGGAGCTGTTTTTT
CASSFPGQGALGELFF
>NA|13|TRBV16|TRBJ1-2|few
TGTGCCAGCAGCCAAGGGGGGGAGTATGGCTACACCTTC
CASSQGGEYGYTF
>NA|12|TRBV29-1|TRBJ2-1|NA
TGCAGCGTCCAAATGTGGAGGAATGCGCAGTTCTTC
CSVQMWRNAQFF
>TRBD1|15|TRBV5-1|TRBJ2-7|many
TGCGCCAGCAGCTTGGGACAGGGCCTCCCATACGAGCAGTACTTC
CASSLGQGLPYEQYF
>NA|10|TRBV20-1|TRBJ1-2|many
TGCAGTGTGGGGGTCGATGGCTACACCTTC
CSVGVDGYTF
>NA|16|TRBV6-1|TRBJ2-3|NA
TGTGCCAGCAGTGAAGTGGAGGGGGGTCTGGCAGATACGCAGTATTTT
CASSEVEGGLADTQYF
>NA|16|TRBV5-1|TRBJ1-5|few
TGCGCCAGCAGCTTGGGGGCTCAGGGTGCAGAGCAGCCCCAGCATTTT
CASSLGAQGAEQPQHF
>NA|14|TRBV7-2|TRBJ2-2|few
TGTGCCAGCAGTTTCAACAGGGACACCGGGGAGCTGTTTTTT
CASSFNRDTGELFF
>NA|18|TRBV21-1|TRBJ2-3|NA
TGTGCCAGCAGCAAAGGCGGGACAGGGCCAGGGAGCACAGATACGCAGTATTTT
CASSKGGTGPGSTDTQYF
>TRBD1|15|TRBV11-1|TRBJ1-6|many
TGTGCCAGCAGCCCGTGGGGACAGGACACTTCACCCCTCCACTTT
CASSPWGQDTSPLHF
>NA|16|TRBV10-3|TRBJ2-6|NA
TGTGCCATCAGTGAACAGACGGGGGCTGGGGCCAACGTCCTGACTTTC
CAISEQTGAGANVLTF
>NA|12|TRBV12-3/TRBV12-4|TRBJ2-7|many
TGTGCCAGCAGCCCCGATGGGGGCGAGCAGTACTTC
CASSPDGGEQYF
>TRBD1|14|TRBV15|TRBJ2-1|NA
TGTGCCACCAGCAGAGCCCAGGGGGCAAATGAGCAGTTCTTC
CATSRAQGANEQFF
>NA|14|TRBV6-2/TRBV6-3|TRBJ1-2|many
TGTGCCAGCAGTCCCCGCCCGGTTTACTATGGCTACACCTTC
CASSPRPVYYGYTF
>TRBD1|14|TRBV29-1|TRBJ1-5|many
TGCAGCGTTGTGGACAGGGGGCTTAATCAGCCCCAGCATTTT
CSVVDRGLNQPQHF
>TRBD1|14|TRBV20-1|TRBJ2-6|NA
TGCAGTGCGGGGACAGGGCCTGGGGCCAACGTCCTGACTTTC
CSAGTGPGANVLTF